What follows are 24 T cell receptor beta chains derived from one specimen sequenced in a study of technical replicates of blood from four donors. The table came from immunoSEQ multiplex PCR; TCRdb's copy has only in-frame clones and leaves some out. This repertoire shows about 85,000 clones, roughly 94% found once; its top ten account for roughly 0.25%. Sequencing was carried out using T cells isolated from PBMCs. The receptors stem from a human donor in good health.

The CDR3 sequence: CASSSGQGNTGELFF. The CDR3 bases are TGCGCCAGCAGCTCGGGACAGGGGAACACCGGGGAGCTGTTTTTT. The rearrangement joins TRBV5-1 to TRBJ2-2; 9 bases agree with TRBD1. This CDR3 contains 15 residues. After removal of 3 bases from V and 1 base from J, the junction contained 1 base not matched to a gene. The V gene's germline CDR1 is SGHRS and CDR2 YFSETQ.

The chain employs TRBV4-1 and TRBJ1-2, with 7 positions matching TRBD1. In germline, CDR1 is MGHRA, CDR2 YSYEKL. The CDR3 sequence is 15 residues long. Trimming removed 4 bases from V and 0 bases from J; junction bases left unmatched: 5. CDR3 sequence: CASSLGTAANYGYTF. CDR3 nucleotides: TGCGCCAGCAGCCTGGGGACAGCAGCTAACTATGGCTACACCTTC.

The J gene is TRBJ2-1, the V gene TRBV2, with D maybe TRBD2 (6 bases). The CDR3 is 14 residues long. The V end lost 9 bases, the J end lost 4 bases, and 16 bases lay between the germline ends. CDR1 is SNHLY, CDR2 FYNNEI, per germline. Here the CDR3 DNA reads TGTGCCAGTTGTGGGAGGATATTTTACAATGAGCAGTTCTTC. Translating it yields CASCGRIFYNEQFF.

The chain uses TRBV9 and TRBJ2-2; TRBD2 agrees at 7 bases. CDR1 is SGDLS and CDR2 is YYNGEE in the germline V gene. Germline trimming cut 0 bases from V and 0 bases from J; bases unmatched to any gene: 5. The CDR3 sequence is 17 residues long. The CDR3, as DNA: TGTGCCAGCAGCGTAGTCCCAGCGGGAACGAACACCGGGGAGCTGTTTTTT. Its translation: CASSVVPAGTNTGELFF.

CDR3 DNA sequence: TGTGCCAGCAGATTCGACAGGGATGAAGCTTTCTTT. Protein: CASRFDRDEAFF. The rearrangement joins TRBV4-2 to TRBJ1-1, with 7 bases fitting TRBD1. The CDR3 sequence is 12 residues long. The J segment lost 7 bases and the V segment lost 6 bases, leaving 5 bases of the junction unmatched. Looked up from germline, CDR1 is LGHNA and CDR2 is YNFKEQ.

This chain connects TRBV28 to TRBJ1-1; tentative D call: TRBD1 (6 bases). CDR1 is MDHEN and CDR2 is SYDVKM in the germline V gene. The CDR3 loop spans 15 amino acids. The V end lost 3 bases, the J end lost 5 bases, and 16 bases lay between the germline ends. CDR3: CASSLVQGSGTEAFF. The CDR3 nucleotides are TGTGCCAGCAGTTTGGTACAGGGAAGCGGAACTGAAGCTTTCTTT.

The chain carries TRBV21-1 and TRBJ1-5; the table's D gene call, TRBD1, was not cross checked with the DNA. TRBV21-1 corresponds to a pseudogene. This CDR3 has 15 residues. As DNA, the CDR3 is TGTGCCAGCAGGGAAAAGGGGGCTCCAGGTCAGCCCCAGCATTTT. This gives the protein CASREKGAPGQPQHF.

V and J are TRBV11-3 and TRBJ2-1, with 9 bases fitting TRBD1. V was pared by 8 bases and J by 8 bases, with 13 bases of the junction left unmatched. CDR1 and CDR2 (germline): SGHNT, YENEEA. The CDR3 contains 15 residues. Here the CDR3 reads CASRAGQGNGDEQFF. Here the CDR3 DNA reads TGTGCCAGCCGCGCCGGACAGGGGAATGGAGATGAGCAGTTCTTC.

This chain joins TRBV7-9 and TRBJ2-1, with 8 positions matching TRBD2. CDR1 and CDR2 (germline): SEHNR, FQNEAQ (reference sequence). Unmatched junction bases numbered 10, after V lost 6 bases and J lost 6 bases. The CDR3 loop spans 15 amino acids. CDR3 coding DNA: TGTGCCAGCAGTACTCTCCCGGGGGGGCTCAATGAGCAGTTCTTC. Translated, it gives CASSTLPGGLNEQFF. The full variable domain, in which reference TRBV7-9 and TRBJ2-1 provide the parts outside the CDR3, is DTGVSQNPRHKITKRGQNVTFRCDPISEHNRLYWYRQTLGQGPEFLTYFQNEAQLEKSRLLSDRFSAERPKGSFSTLEIQRTEQGDSAMYLCASSTLPGGLNEQFFGPGTRLTVL.

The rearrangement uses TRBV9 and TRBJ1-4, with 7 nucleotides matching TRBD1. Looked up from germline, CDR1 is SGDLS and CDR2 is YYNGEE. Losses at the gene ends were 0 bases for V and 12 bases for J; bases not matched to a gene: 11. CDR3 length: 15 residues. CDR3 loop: CASSVETGPKGELFF. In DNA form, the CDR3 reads TGTGCCAGCAGCGTAGAGACAGGGCCCAAAGGTGAACTGTTTTTT.

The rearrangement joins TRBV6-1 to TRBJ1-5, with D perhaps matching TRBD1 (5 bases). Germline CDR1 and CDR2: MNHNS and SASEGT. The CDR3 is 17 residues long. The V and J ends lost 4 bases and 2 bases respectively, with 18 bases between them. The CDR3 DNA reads TGTGCCAGCAGTGGGGAGGACACAAGCAGGGGCAATCAGCCCCAGCATTTT. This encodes CASSGEDTSRGNQPQHF.

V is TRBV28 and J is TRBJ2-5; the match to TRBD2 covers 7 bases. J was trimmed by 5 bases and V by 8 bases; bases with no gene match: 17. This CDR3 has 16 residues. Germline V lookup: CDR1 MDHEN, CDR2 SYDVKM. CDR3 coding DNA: TGTGCCAGCCGCGTGGGAGGGGAATCCTTATGGGAGACCCAGTACTTC. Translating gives CASRVGGESLWETQYF.

The CDR3 here is CVRSLRQNLSGNTIYF. CDR3 sequence (DNA): TGTGTCAGAAGCTTAAGACAGAACCTCTCTGGAAACACCATATATTTT. The V and J genes are TRBV7-5 and TRBJ1-3; TRBD1 is the table's D call and was not checked against the DNA. TRBV7-5 is listed as a pseudogene. This CDR3 is built from 16 residues.

The CDR3 nucleotides read TGTGCCAGCTCAGAACCGGGACTTCGGAGGGGCTATGGCTACACCTTC. The encoded protein is CASSEPGLRRGYGYTF. V and J are TRBV18 and TRBJ1-2; a possible D gene is TRBD1 (5 bases). Per germline, CDR1 KGHSH and CDR2 LQKENI. The CDR3 totals 16 residues. V was shortened by 5 bases and J by 4 bases, with 20 bases between the two germline ends. Drawing the rest from reference TRBV18 and TRBJ1-2, the complete variable domain is NAGVMQNPRHLVRRRGQEARLRCSPMKGHSHVYWYRQLPEEGLKFMVYLQKENIIDESGMPKERFSAEFPKEGPSILRIQQVVRGDSAAYFCASSEPGLRRGYGYTFGSGTRLTVV.

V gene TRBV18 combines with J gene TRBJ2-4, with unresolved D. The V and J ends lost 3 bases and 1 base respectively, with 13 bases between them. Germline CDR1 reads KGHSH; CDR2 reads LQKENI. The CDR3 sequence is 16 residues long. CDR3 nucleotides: TGTGCCAGCTCACCGGTAGACACTGCGGCCAAAAACATTCAGTACTTC. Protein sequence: CASSPVDTAAKNIQYF.

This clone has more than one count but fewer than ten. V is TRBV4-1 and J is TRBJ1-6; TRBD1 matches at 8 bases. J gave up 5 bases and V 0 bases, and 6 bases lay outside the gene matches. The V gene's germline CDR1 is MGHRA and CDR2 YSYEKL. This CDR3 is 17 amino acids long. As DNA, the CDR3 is TGCGCCAGCAGCCAAGATAGAAGGACAGGGCATAATTCACCCCTCCACTTT. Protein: CASSQDRRTGHNSPLHF.

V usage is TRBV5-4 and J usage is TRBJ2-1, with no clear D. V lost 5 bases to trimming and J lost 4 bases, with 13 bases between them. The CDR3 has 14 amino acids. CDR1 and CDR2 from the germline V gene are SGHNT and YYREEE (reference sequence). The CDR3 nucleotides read TGTGCCAGCAGTACCTTGACATCTTACAATGAGCAGTTCTTC. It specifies CASSTLTSYNEQFF. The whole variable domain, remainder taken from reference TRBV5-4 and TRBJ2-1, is ETGVTQSPTHLIKTRGQQVTLRCSSQSGHNTVSWYQQALGQGPQFIFQYYREEENGRGNFPPRFSGLQFPNYSSELNVNALELDDSALYLCASSTLTSYNEQFFGPGTRLTVL.

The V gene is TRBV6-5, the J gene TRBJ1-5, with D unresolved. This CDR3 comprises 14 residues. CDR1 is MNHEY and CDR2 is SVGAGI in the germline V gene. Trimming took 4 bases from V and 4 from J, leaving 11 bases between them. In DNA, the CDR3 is TGTGCCAGCAGTTCCCCCGCCGGGAATCAGCCCCAGCATTTT. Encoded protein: CASSSPAGNQPQHF.

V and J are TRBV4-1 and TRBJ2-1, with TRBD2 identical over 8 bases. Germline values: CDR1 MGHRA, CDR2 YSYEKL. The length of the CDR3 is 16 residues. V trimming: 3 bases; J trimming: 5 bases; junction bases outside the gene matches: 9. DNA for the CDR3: TGCGCCAGCAGCCAGTCGAGCGGGAGCTCGAACAATGAGCAGTTCTTC. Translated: CASSQSSGSSNNEQFF.

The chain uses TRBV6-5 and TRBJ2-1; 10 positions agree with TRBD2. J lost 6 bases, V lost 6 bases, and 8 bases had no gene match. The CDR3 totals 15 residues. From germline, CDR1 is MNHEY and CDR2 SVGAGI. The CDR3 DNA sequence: TGTGCCAGCAGCCCCAGGACTAGCGGCGCCAATGAGCAGTTCTTC. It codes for CASSPRTSGANEQFF.

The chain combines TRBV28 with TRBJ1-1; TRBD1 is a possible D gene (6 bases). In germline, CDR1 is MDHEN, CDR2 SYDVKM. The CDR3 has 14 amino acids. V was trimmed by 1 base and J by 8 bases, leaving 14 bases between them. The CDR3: CASSLSQGEREAFF. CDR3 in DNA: TGTGCCAGCAGTTTATCACAGGGAGAGAGGGAAGCTTTCTTT.

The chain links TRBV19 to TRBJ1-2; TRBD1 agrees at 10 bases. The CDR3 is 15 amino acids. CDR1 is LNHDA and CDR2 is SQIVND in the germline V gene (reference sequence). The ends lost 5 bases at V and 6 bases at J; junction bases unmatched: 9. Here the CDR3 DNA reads TGTGCCAGTAGTCCCGGGACAGGGGAGTACAATGGCTACACCTTC. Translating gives CASSPGTGEYNGYTF.

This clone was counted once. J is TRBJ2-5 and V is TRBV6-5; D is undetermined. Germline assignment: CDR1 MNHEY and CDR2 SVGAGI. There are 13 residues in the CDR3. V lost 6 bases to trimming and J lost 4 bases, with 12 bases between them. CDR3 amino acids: CASSPQIAETQYF. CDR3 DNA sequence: TGTGCCAGCAGCCCTCAGATTGCAGAGACCCAGTACTTC.

Here the CDR3 DNA reads TGCGCCAGCAGCTTGGGAACCACGGGGAACCAAGAGACCCAGTACTTC. It yields the protein CASSLGTTGNQETQYF. The rearrangement links TRBV5-1 to TRBJ2-5; D is perhaps TRBD2 (5 bases). The CDR3 is 16 amino acids. Looked up from germline, CDR1 is SGHRS and CDR2 is YFSETQ. V was pared by 0 bases and J by 0 bases, with 12 bases between.